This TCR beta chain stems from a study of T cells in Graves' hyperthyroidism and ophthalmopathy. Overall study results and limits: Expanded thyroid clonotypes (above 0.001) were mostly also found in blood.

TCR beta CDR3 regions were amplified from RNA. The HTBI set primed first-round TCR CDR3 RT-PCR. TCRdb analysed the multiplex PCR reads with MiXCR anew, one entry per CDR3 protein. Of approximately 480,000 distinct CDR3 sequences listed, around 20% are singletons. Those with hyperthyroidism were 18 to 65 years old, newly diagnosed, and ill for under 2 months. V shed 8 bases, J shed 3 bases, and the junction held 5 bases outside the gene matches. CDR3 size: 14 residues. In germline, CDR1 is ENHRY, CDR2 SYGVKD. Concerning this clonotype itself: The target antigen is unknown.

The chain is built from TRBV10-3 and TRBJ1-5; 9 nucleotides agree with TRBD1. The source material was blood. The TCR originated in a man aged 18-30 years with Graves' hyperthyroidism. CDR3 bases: TGTGCCATCGCCCGGGACAGGGACAATCAGCCCCAGCATTTT. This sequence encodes CAIARDRDNQPQHF.